This T cell receptor (beta chain) was observed in a study of T cells in Graves' hyperthyroidism and ophthalmopathy. Whole-study findings and limits: Most clonotypes expanded in the thyroid (above 0.001) were also present in blood. Ophthalmopathy was predicted by the model a median of roughly 6.7 months ahead of onset.

With regard to this clonotype: No antigen is known for it.

The investigators amplified TCR beta CDR3 regions from RNA transcripts. The HTBI primer set was used in a first-round RT-PCR of the TCR CDR3. From the multiplex PCR reads, TCRdb called clonotypes with MiXCR, one entry per CDR3 protein. The table lists 500,000 to 700,000 distinct CDR3 sequences, 15% to 20% of them singletons. The sample consisted of blood. The source of this sequence is a woman younger than 30 with Graves' hyperthyroidism.

The chain's CDR3 is CASSTLGDSHEKLFF. The CDR3 DNA sequence: TGTGCCAGCAGCACCCTTGGGGACAGTCATGAAAAACTGTTTTTT. The J gene is TRBJ1-4, the V gene TRBV11-3, with 7 bases aligning to TRBD1. V lost 5 bases and J lost 6; bases outside the gene matches: 9. The CDR3 is 15 residues long. The germline gives CDR1 SGHNT, CDR2 YENEEA. Full variable domain (remainder filled in from reference TRBV11-3 and TRBJ1-4): EAGVVQSPRYKIIEKKQPVAFWCNPISGHNTLYWYLQNLGQGPELLIRYENEEAVDDSQLPKDRFSAERLKGVDSTLKIQPAELGDSAVYLCASSTLGDSHEKLFFGSGTQLSVL.